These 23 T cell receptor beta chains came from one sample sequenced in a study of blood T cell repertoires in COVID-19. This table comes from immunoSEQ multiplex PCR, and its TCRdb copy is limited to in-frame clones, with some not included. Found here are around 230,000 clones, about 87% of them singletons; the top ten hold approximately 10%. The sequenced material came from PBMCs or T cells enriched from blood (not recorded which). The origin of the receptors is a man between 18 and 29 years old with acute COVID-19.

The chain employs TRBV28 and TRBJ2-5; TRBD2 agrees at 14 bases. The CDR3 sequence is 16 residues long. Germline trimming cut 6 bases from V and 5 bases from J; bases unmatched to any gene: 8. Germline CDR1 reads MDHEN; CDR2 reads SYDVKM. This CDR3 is CASSLGLAGVRETQYF. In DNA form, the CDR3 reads TGTGCCAGCAGCCTGGGACTAGCGGGGGTACGGGAGACCCAGTACTTC.

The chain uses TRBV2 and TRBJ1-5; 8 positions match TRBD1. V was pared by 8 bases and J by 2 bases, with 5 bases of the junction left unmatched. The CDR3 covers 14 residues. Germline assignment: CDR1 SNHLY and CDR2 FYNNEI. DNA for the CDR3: TGTGCCAGCCGGACAGGGTTTGGCAATCAGCCCCAGCATTTT. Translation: CASRTGFGNQPQHF. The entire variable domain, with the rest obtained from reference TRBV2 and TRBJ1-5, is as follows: EPEVTQTPSHQVTQMGQEVILRCVPISNHLYFYWYRQILGQKVEFLVSFYNNEISEKSEIFDDQFSVERPDGSNFTLKIRSTKLEDSAMYFCASRTGFGNQPQHFGDGTRLSIL.

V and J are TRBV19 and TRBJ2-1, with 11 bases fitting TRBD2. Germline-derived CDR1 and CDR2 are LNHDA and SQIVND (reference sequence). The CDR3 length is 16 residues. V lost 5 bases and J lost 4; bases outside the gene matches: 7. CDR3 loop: CASSPLAGGGYNEQFF. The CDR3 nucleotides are TGTGCCAGTAGTCCCCTAGCGGGAGGTGGGTACAATGAGCAGTTCTTC. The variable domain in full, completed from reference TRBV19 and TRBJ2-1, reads DGGITQSPKYLFRKEGQNVTLSCEQNLNHDAMYWYRQDPGQGLRLIYYSQIVNDFQKGDIAEGYSVSREKKESFPLTVTSAQKNPTAFYLCASSPLAGGGYNEQFFGPGTRLTVL.

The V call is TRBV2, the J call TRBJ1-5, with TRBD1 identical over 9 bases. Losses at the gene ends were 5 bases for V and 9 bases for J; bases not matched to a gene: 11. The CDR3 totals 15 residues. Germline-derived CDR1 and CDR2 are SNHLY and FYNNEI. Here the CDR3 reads CASSQRQGDLGPQHF. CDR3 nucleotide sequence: TGTGCCAGCAGTCAGCGACAGGGGGATTTAGGGCCCCAGCATTTT.

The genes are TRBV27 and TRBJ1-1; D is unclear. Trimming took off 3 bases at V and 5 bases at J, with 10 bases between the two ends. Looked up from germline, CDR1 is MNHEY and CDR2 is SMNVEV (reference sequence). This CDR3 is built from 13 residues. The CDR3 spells CASSFSSRTEAFF. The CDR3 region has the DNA TGTGCCAGCAGTTTCTCTAGTAGGACTGAAGCTTTCTTT.

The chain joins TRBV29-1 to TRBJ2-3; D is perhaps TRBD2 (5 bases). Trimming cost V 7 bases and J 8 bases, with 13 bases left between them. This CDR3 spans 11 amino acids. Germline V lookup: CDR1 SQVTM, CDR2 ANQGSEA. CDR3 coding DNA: TGCAGCGCAAACTCACGGGGTACGCAGTATTTT. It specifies CSANSRGTQYF.

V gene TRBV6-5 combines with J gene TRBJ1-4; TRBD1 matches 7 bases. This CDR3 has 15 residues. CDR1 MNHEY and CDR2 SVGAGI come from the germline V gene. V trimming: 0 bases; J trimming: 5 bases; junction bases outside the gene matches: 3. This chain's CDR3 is CASSYSEDRNEKLFF. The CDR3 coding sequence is TGTGCCAGCAGTTACTCGGAGGACAGGAATGAAAAACTGTTTTTT.

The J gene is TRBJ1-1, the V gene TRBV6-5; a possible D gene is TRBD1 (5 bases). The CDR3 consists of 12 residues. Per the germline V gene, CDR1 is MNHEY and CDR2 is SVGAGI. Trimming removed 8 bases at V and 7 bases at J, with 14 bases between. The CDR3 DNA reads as TGTGCCAGCCACCCTCGGGGGGGTGAAGCTTTCTTT. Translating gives CASHPRGGEAFF.

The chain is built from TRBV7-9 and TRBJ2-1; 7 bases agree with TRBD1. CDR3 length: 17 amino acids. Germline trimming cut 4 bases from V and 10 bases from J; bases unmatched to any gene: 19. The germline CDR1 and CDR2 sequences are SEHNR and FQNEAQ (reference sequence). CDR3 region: CASSYPLGTVSHPEQFF. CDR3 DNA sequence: TGTGCCAGCAGCTATCCGTTGGGGACAGTGTCCCATCCCGAGCAGTTCTTC.

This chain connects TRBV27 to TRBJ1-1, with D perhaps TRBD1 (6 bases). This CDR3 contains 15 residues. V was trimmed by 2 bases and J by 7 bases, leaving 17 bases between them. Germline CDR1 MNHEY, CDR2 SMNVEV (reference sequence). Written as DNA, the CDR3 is TGTGCCAGCAGTTTACCCTACGACGTAGGGGGTGAAGCTTTCTTT. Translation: CASSLPYDVGGEAFF.

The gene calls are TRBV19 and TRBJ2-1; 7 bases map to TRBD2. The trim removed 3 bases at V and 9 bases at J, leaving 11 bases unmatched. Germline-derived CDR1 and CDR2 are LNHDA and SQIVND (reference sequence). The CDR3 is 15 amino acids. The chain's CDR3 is CASSITGGSGFEQFF. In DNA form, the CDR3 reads TGTGCCAGTAGTATTACTGGCGGGAGCGGTTTTGAGCAGTTCTTC.

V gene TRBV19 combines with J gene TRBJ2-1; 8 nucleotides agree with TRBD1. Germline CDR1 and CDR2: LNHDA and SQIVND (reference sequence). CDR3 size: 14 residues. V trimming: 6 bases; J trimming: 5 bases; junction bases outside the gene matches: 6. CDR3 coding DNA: TGTGCCAGTAGGGACAGGGTTGGGAACAATGAGCAGTTCTTC. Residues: CASRDRVGNNEQFF.

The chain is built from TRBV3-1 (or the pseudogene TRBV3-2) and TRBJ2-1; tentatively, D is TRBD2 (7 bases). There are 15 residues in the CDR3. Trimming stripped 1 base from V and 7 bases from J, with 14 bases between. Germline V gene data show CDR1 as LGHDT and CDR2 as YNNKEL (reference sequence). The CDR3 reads CASSQVRGAGNEQFF. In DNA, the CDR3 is TGTGCCAGCAGCCAAGTTCGGGGGGCCGGGAATGAGCAGTTCTTC.

The CDR3 region is CASQTGSSYNEQFF. As DNA, the CDR3 is TGTGCCAGCCAAACAGGGAGCTCCTACAATGAGCAGTTCTTC. The chain couples TRBV19 to TRBJ2-1, with D possibly being TRBD1 (6 bases). The V end lost 9 bases, the J end lost 0 bases, and 12 bases lay between the germline ends. The CDR3 is 14 amino acids. Germline V gives CDR1 LNHDA, CDR2 SQIVND (reference sequence).

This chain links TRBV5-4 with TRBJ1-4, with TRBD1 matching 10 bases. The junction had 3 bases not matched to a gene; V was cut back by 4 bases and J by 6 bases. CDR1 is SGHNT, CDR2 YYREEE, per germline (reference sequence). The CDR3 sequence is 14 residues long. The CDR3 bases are TGTGCCAGCAGCCCGACAGGGGGCGATGAAAAACTGTTTTTT. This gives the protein CASSPTGGDEKLFF.

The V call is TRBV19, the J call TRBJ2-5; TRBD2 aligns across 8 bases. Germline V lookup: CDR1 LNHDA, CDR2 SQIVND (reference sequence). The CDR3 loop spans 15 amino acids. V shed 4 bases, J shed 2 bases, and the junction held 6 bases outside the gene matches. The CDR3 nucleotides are TGTGCCAGTAGTACTTCGGGGGGGATGCAAGAGACCCAGTACTTC. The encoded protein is CASSTSGGMQETQYF. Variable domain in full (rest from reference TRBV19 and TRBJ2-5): DGGITQSPKYLFRKEGQNVTLSCEQNLNHDAMYWYRQDPGQGLRLIYYSQIVNDFQKGDIAEGYSVSREKKESFPLTVTSAQKNPTAFYLCASSTSGGMQETQYFGPGTRLLVL.

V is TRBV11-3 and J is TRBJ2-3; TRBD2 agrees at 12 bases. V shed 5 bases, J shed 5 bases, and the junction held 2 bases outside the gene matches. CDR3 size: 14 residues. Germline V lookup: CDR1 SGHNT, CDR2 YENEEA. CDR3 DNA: TGTGCCAGCAGCACGGGACTAGCGGGAGATACGCAGTATTTT. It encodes CASSTGLAGDTQYF.

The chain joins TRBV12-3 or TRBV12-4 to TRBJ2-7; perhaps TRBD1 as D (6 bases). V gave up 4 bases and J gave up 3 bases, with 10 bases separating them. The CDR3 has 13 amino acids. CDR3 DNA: TGTGCCAGCAGTTCGGACAGCCTCTACGAGCAGTACTTC. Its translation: CASSSDSLYEQYF.

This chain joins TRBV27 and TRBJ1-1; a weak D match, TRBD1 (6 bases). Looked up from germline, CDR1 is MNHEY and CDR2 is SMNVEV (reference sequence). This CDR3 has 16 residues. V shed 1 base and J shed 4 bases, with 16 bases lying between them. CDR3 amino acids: CASSLYFAGAGTEAFF. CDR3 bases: TGTGCCAGCAGTTTATATTTCGCGGGGGCCGGCACTGAAGCTTTCTTT.

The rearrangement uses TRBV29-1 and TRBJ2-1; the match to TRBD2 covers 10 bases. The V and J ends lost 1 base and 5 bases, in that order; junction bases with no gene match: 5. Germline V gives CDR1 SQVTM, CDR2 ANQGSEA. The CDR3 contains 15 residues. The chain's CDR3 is CSVEGRTSGHNEQFF. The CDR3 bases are TGCAGCGTTGAAGGTCGGACTAGCGGTCACAATGAGCAGTTCTTC.

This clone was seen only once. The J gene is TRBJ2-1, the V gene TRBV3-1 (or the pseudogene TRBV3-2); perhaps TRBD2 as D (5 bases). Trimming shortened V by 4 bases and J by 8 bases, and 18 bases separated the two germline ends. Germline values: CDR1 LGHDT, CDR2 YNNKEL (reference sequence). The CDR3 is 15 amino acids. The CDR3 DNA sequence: TGTGCCAGCAGCCGAAGAGAGGGAGTTGTGGATGAGCAGTTCTTC. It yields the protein CASSRREGVVDEQFF.

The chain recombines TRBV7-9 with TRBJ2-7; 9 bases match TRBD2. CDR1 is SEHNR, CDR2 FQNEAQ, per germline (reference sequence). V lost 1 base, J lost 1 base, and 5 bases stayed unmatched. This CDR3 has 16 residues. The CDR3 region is CASSLGGAGGSYEQYF. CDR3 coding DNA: TGTGCCAGCAGCTTAGGAGGGGCGGGAGGGTCCTACGAGCAGTACTTC.

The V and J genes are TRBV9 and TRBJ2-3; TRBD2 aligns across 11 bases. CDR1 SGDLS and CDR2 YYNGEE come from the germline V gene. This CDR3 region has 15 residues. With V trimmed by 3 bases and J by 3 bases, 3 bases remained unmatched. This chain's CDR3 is CASSGRTSGTDTQYF. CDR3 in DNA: TGTGCCAGCAGCGGACGGACTAGCGGGACAGATACGCAGTATTTT.